A single sample is the source of the 26 T cell receptor beta chains below, sequenced in a study of graft-versus-host responses after intestinal transplantation (dated by TCRdb to 2020 to 2022). Libraries were built with the immunoSEQ multiplex PCR assay. TCRdb stores this immuneACCESS table with in-frame sequences only. Part of the clones is absent; in the studies checked, under half of the shortfall reflects unresolved V genes, and no reason is known for the rest. Present in this sample are about 25,000 clones, approximately 93% of which were seen just once. The top ten clones comprise more than 0.4% of the sample. The sample in question was PBMCs, obtained 156 days after intestinal transplant. The receptors originated from a human patient who received an intestinal transplant, so some T cells may come from the graft donor.

The chain couples TRBV2 to TRBJ1-5; 8 bases line up with TRBD1. CDR3 size: 15 residues. V was pared by 4 bases and J by 6 bases, with 8 bases of the junction left unmatched. Germline V gives CDR1 SNHLY, CDR2 FYNNEI. The DNA of the CDR3 is TGTGCCAGCAGTGGGGGGCAGGGGGCTGGTCAGCCCCAGCATTTT. Residues: CASSGGQGAGQPQHF.

The V call is TRBV7-2, the J call TRBJ2-1, with 7 bases lining up with TRBD2. The J segment lost 9 bases and the V segment lost 6 bases, leaving 14 bases of the junction unmatched. The CDR3 runs to 15 residues. Per the germline V gene, CDR1 is SGHTA and CDR2 is FQGNSA. The CDR3 spells CASRSTSVYSSEQFF. The DNA for the CDR3 is TGTGCCAGCAGATCTACTAGCGTTTATTCGTCTGAGCAGTTCTTC.

The chain recombines TRBV4-2 with TRBJ1-5, with a possible D match to TRBD1 (6 bases). V gave up 0 bases and J gave up 5 bases, with 11 bases separating them. The CDR3 spans 15 residues. CDR1 and CDR2 (germline): LGHNA, YNFKEQ. CDR3 sequence: CASSQDWPGDQPQHF. Here the CDR3 DNA reads TGTGCCAGCAGCCAAGATTGGCCAGGGGATCAGCCCCAGCATTTT.

The V gene is TRBV7-9, the J gene TRBJ2-5; D perhaps matches TRBD1 (7 bases). Germline V gene sequence: CDR1 SEHNR, CDR2 FQNEAQ (reference sequence). The length of the CDR3 is 14 residues. The V gene lost 6 bases and the J gene lost 4 bases, with 15 bases spanning the gap. The CDR3 reads CASSHYRGGETQYF. The DNA of the CDR3 is TGTGCCAGCAGTCATTACAGGGGAGGAGAGACCCAGTACTTC.

CDR3 in DNA: TGTGCCATCAGTGACTCCGGGACAGCCTACACTGAAGCTTTCTTT. Residues: CAISDSGTAYTEAFF. The chain employs TRBV10-3 and TRBJ1-1, with TRBD1 matching over 7 bases. Germline CDR1 reads ENHRY; CDR2 reads SYGVKD. Trimming took 3 bases from V and 3 from J; bases not matched to a gene: 7. The CDR3 contains 15 residues.

V gene TRBV2 combines with J gene TRBJ2-1; 10 nucleotides align to TRBD1. CDR3 length: 16 residues. The junction had 14 bases not matched to a gene; V was cut back by 8 bases and J by 7 bases. Germline values: CDR1 SNHLY, CDR2 FYNNEI. The CDR3 sequence is CASSDWGDRGKNEQFF. The CDR3 DNA is TGTGCCAGCTCGGATTGGGGGGACAGGGGTAAGAATGAGCAGTTCTTC.

The chain has TRBV4-1 and TRBJ2-1; a weak D match, TRBD1 (6 bases). Germline V CDR1 and CDR2: MGHRA, YSYEKL. The CDR3 length is 15 residues. V was shortened by 1 base and J by 10 bases, with 17 bases between the two germline ends. CDR3 nucleotides: TGCGCCAGCAGCCAAGTTTCACAGGGCATTCGCGAGCAGTTCTTC. This encodes CASSQVSQGIREQFF.

The chain carries TRBV28 and TRBJ2-6; D call uncertain. Germline V lookup: CDR1 MDHEN, CDR2 SYDVKM. The CDR3 runs 15 residues. The germline V and J ends were trimmed by 4 bases and 0 bases, with 7 bases remaining between them. The CDR3 loop is CASSSPPSGANVLTF. As DNA, the CDR3 is TGTGCCAGCAGTTCTCCCCCCTCTGGGGCCAACGTCCTGACTTTC.

The chain carries TRBV7-2 and TRBJ2-7, with no clear D. Germline loops: CDR1 SGHTA, CDR2 FQGNSA. V gave up 2 bases and J gave up 1 base, with 3 bases separating them. This CDR3 is built from 12 residues. CDR3 nucleotide sequence: TGTGCCAGCAGCTTAACTTCCTACGAGCAGTACTTC. As protein: CASSLTSYEQYF.

The chain carries TRBV7-8 and TRBJ2-7, with no clear D. The germline V gene has CDR1 SGHVS and CDR2 FQNEAQ. The germline V and J ends were trimmed by 0 bases and 4 bases, with 16 bases remaining between them. This CDR3 has 16 residues. CDR3 in amino acids: CASSLAETRIVYEQYF. CDR3 DNA sequence: TGTGCCAGCAGCTTAGCGGAGACACGGATAGTTTACGAGCAGTACTTC.

The chain has TRBV19 and TRBJ1-6; D unclear. The CDR3 consists of 14 residues. V lost 1 base and J 6 bases, leaving 7 bases between the germline ends. The V gene's germline CDR1 is LNHDA and CDR2 SQIVND (reference sequence). CDR3 sequence (DNA): TGTGCCAGTAGTATAGTTACGGGTAATTCACCCCTCCACTTT. This gives the protein CASSIVTGNSPLHF.

The chain has TRBV5-6 and TRBJ1-5, with 9 bases identical to TRBD1. This CDR3 contains 15 residues. The V gene's germline CDR1 is SGHDT and CDR2 YYEEEE. J lost 3 bases, V lost 2 bases, and 3 bases had no gene match. CDR3 sequence (DNA): TGTGCCAGCAGCTTAGGGACAGGGAACAATCAGCCCCAGCATTTT. As protein: CASSLGTGNNQPQHF.

The V call is TRBV11-3, the J call TRBJ2-1; D is unresolved. The V end lost 5 bases, the J end lost 0 bases, and 17 bases lay between the germline ends. Germline loops: CDR1 SGHNT, CDR2 YENEEA. This CDR3 contains 17 residues. This CDR3 reads CASSPRISGSSYNEQFF. Here the CDR3 DNA reads TGTGCCAGCAGCCCACGTATCTCAGGAAGCTCCTACAATGAGCAGTTCTTC. Combining the CDR3 with reference TRBV11-3 and TRBJ2-1 gives the whole variable domain EAGVVQSPRYKIIEKKQPVAFWCNPISGHNTLYWYLQNLGQGPELLIRYENEEAVDDSQLPKDRFSAERLKGVDSTLKIQPAELGDSAVYLCASSPRISGSSYNEQFFGPGTRLTVL.

This clone appeared a single time. The V call is TRBV2, the J call TRBJ2-7; TRBD2 is a possible D gene (5 bases). CDR3 size: 15 residues. The ends were cut back, 7 bases at V and 0 bases at J, with 16 bases in the middle. Germline V gene sequence: CDR1 SNHLY, CDR2 FYNNEI. CDR3 sequence: CASTEAPGSSYEQYF. The CDR3 DNA follows: TGTGCCAGCACGGAGGCCCCGGGGAGCTCCTACGAGCAGTACTTC.

The chain employs TRBV7-2 and TRBJ2-7, with unresolved D. Trimming pared 4 bases from V and 4 bases from J, leaving 5 bases between. The CDR3 has 11 amino acids. Germline V gives CDR1 SGHTA, CDR2 FQGNSA. In nucleotides, the CDR3 is TGTGCCAGCAGCTGGGCATACGAGCAGTACTTC. It encodes CASSWAYEQYF.

The rearrangement links TRBV16 to TRBJ1-2, with D perhaps TRBD1 (6 bases). Trimming stripped 0 bases from V and 7 bases from J, with 21 bases between. Germline-derived CDR1 and CDR2 are KGHSY and FQNENV. This CDR3 spans 17 amino acids. The CDR3 reads CASSQSSPGTGAGGYTF. CDR3 DNA: TGTGCCAGCAGCCAATCCTCTCCTGGTACGGGGGCTGGTGGCTACACCTTC.

This rearrangement joins TRBV4-2 to TRBJ1-6; the D is unclear. Germline-derived CDR1 and CDR2 are LGHNA and YNFKEQ. V was clipped by 0 bases and J by 9 bases, with 9 bases between them. The CDR3 contains 14 residues. CDR3 sequence (DNA): TGTGCCAGCAGCCAAGAACCCCTTAGTTCACCCCTCCACTTT. This encodes CASSQEPLSSPLHF.

CDR3 sequence reads: CASSLGHEAEAFF. In DNA form, the CDR3 reads TGTGCCAGCAGTCTTGGGCACGAGGCTGAAGCTTTCTTT. The genes are TRBV2 and TRBJ1-1; no definite D call. Germline CDR1 and CDR2: SNHLY and FYNNEI. There are 13 residues in the CDR3. V was pared by 5 bases and J by 6 bases, with 13 bases between.

This chain connects TRBV7-3 to TRBJ2-2; TRBD1 matches at 7 bases. Germline V CDR1 and CDR2: SGHTA, FQGTGA. The junction had 8 bases not matched to a gene; V was cut back by 5 bases and J by 5 bases. The CDR3 sequence is 15 residues long. The CDR3 sequence: CASSQGVSGTGELFF. Written as DNA, the CDR3 is TGTGCCAGCAGCCAGGGGGTGTCGGGAACCGGGGAGCTGTTTTTT.

The chain carries TRBV19 and TRBJ2-5; D possibly matches TRBD1 or TRBD2 (5 bases each). CDR1 and CDR2 from the germline V gene are LNHDA and SQIVND (reference sequence). The CDR3 extends over 13 amino acids. V lost 3 bases and J 9 bases, leaving 14 bases between the germline ends. The CDR3 DNA follows: TGTGCCAGTAGTATGGGGACGGCCGGGGCCCAGTACTTC. Translated, it gives CASSMGTAGAQYF.

To note about this clone: Its ends do not fully match the called genes, so a read error is possible. The chain employs TRBV4-1 and TRBJ2-7; 9 bases align to TRBD2. In germline, CDR1 is MGHRA, CDR2 YSYEKL. This CDR3 region has 17 residues. The CDR3 DNA sequence: TGCGCCGGCAGCCCCCCAGGACGCGGGAGGGCCGATAGCGAGCAGTACTTC. It yields the protein CAGSPPGRGRADSEQYF.

V and J are TRBV7-4 and TRBJ1-2; 8 nucleotides line up with TRBD1. Germline-derived CDR1 and CDR2 are SGHVT and SQSDAQ. The CDR3 spans 17 residues. Trimming took 5 bases from V and 5 from J; bases not matched to a gene: 16. The CDR3 loop is CASSILECRGQRYGYTF. In DNA, the CDR3 is TGTGCCAGCAGCATCCTGGAGTGCAGGGGGCAAAGGTATGGCTACACCTTC.

The chain links TRBV4-1 to TRBJ2-3; 12 bases agree with TRBD2. This CDR3 contains 16 residues. The V gene's germline CDR1 is MGHRA and CDR2 YSYEKL. The ends lost 3 bases at V and 4 bases at J; junction bases unmatched: 5. The CDR3 protein is CASSQGLAGGADTQYF. The CDR3 nucleotides are TGCGCCAGCAGCCAGGGCCTAGCGGGGGGGGCAGATACGCAGTATTTT.

The rearrangement joins TRBV7-3 to TRBJ2-1; no clear D gene. Germline CDR1 reads SGHTA; CDR2 reads FQGTGA. V lost 1 base and J lost 0, with 10 bases in between. This CDR3 region has 16 residues. CDR3: CASSLMLGSSYNEQFF. In nucleotides, the CDR3 is TGTGCCAGCAGCTTAATGTTGGGAAGCTCCTACAATGAGCAGTTCTTC.

The genes are TRBV5-1 and TRBJ2-5; D not resolved. Germline V gives CDR1 SGHRS, CDR2 YFSETQ. CDR3 length equals 13 residues. V was cut by 1 base and J by 0 bases, with 4 bases left in between. The CDR3 region has the DNA TGCGCCAGCAGCTTGACTAACCAAGAGACCCAGTACTTC. Translating gives CASSLTNQETQYF. Full variable domain (outside the CDR3, taken from reference TRBV5-1 and TRBJ2-5): KAGVTQTPRYLIKTRGQQVTLSCSPISGHRSVSWYQQTPGQGLQFLFEYFSETQRNKGNFPGRFSGRQFSNSRSEMNVSTLELGDSALYLCASSLTNQETQYFGPGTRLLVL.

The chain couples TRBV6-6 to TRBJ2-5; TRBD1 or TRBD2 may be the D gene (5 bases each). Germline V CDR1 and CDR2: MNHNY, SVGAGI (reference sequence). The CDR3 runs 16 residues. Trimming cost V 5 bases and J 4 bases, with 20 bases left between them. Here the CDR3 DNA reads TGTGCCAGCAGTCCCGCCCGGGAAGGGGCCTTAGAGACCCAGTACTTC. This gives the protein CASSPAREGALETQYF.